One sample yielded the 25 T cell receptor beta chains listed below, sequenced in a study. TCRdb re-called the RT-PCR reads with MiXCR, one entry per CDR3 protein. The table records 650,000 to 800,000 distinct CDR3 sequences, about 14% of them present only once. Specimen: memory CD4+ T cells from blood. The source is a female donor in good health, serving as a healthy control.

At least ten counts were recorded for this clonotype. V and J are TRBV6-2 or TRBV6-3 and TRBJ1-1; D is ambiguous. The V end was cut by 2 bases, the J end by 0 bases, with 4 bases between. The CDR3 runs to 13 residues. CDR1 is MNHEY, CDR2 SVGEGT, per germline. The CDR3 DNA follows: TGTGCCAGCAGTTACATCGTGAACACTGAAGCTTTCTTT. It is translated as CASSYIVNTEAFF.

This clonotype was seen more than once but under ten times. The gene calls are TRBV12-3 or TRBV12-4 and TRBJ1-2; D is unclear. With 3 bases removed from V and 8 bases from J, the gap between germline ends came to 13 bases. The CDR3 covers 13 residues. CDR3 DNA sequence: TGTGCCAGCAGTTTTCGGGTAGTGCGGGGCTACACCTTC. It specifies CASSFRVVRGYTF.

This clonotype was found many times. The rearrangement links TRBV9 to TRBJ2-1; TRBD2 agrees at 9 bases. Trimming cost V 4 bases and J 0 bases; bases outside gene matches: 5. The CDR3 sequence is 16 residues long. Germline CDR1 is SGDLS and CDR2 is YYNGEE. The CDR3 DNA follows: TGTGCCAGCAGCTTATATAGCGGGAGCTCCTACAATGAGCAGTTCTTC. Translated: CASSLYSGSSYNEQFF. The entire variable domain, with the rest obtained from reference TRBV9 and TRBJ2-1, is as follows: DSGVTQTPKHLITATGQRVTLRCSPRSGDLSVYWYQQSLDQGLQFLIQYYNGEERAKGNILERFSAQQFPDLHSELNLSSLELGDSALYFCASSLYSGSSYNEQFFGPGTRLTVL.

This clonotype was found many times. The CDR3 coding sequence is TGCAGTGCTGGACTAGCGGGGGGGCACAATGAGCAGTTCTTC. It is translated as CSAGLAGGHNEQFF. V gene TRBV20-1 combines with J gene TRBJ2-1, with 15 positions matching TRBD2. This CDR3 is 14 amino acids long. CDR1 and CDR2 from the germline V gene are DFQATT and SNEGSKA (reference sequence). J was trimmed by 5 bases and V by 5 bases; bases with no gene match: 1.

The J gene is TRBJ1-2, the V gene TRBV7-2; D may be TRBD1 (5 bases). Germline lookup yields CDR1 SGHTA and CDR2 FQGNSA. Trimming left V 4 bases short and J 6 bases short, with 15 bases between. The CDR3 extends over 14 amino acids. DNA of the CDR3: TGTGCCAGCAGCTCTCCTTGGGGGGGGGATGGCTACACCTTC. Translated, it gives CASSSPWGGDGYTF.

The chain employs TRBV24-1 and TRBJ1-2; 7 bases agree with TRBD1. The length of the CDR3 is 12 residues. CDR1 and CDR2 from the germline V gene are KGHDR and SFDVKD. V shed 9 bases and J 5 bases; nucleotides not matched to a gene: 5. This CDR3 is CATADRAYGYTF. The CDR3 nucleotides are TGTGCCACCGCCGACAGGGCATATGGCTACACCTTC.

This clonotype was picked up a small number of times. The chain combines TRBV27 with TRBJ2-7, with a weak D call TRBD1 (5 bases). Per germline, CDR1 MNHEY and CDR2 SMNVEV (reference sequence). The CDR3 is 12 residues long. V gave up 6 bases and J gave up 6 bases, with 12 bases separating them. CDR3 region: CASRPGFGEQYF. The CDR3 nucleotides read TGTGCCAGCAGACCAGGGTTCGGCGAGCAGTACTTC.

V and J are TRBV5-1 and TRBJ2-3; D is unclear. The length of the CDR3 is 13 residues. The germline V and J ends were trimmed by 0 bases and 2 bases, with 4 bases remaining between them. Germline V gene lookup returns CDR1 SGHRS and CDR2 YFSETQ. The CDR3 DNA is TGCGCCAGCAGCTTGGTAACCACAGATACGCAGTATTTT. Protein product: CASSLVTTDTQYF.

The chain recombines TRBV5-5 with TRBJ2-5, with D possibly being TRBD1 (6 bases). Trimming left V 10 bases short and J 2 bases short, with 15 bases between. The CDR3 is made up of 13 amino acids. CDR1 and CDR2 from the germline V gene are SGHKS and YYEKEE (reference sequence). CDR3 DNA: TGTGCCGGATCACAGGGTGGGCAAGAGACCCAGTACTTC. Residues: CAGSQGGQETQYF.

In its sample, this clonotype was seen a few times. The chain joins TRBV5-1 to TRBJ2-3, with TRBD1 matching 7 bases. This CDR3 is 15 amino acids long. From germline, CDR1 is SGHRS and CDR2 YFSETQ. With 4 bases clipped from V and 4 bases from J, the junction kept 9 bases outside the gene matches. The CDR3 sequence is CASSDTGQDADTQYF. DNA for the CDR3: TGCGCCAGCAGCGATACCGGACAGGACGCAGATACGCAGTATTTT.

The rearrangement uses TRBV28 and TRBJ2-4; D is perhaps TRBD2 (6 bases). Germline V gene sequence: CDR1 MDHEN, CDR2 SYDVKM. The length of the CDR3 is 13 residues. The germline V and J ends were trimmed by 5 bases and 10 bases, with 15 bases remaining between them. This chain's CDR3 is CASSPTPREIQYF. CDR3 in DNA: TGTGCCAGCAGTCCCACCCCGCGGGAAATTCAGTACTTC.

A few counts support this clonotype. The J gene is TRBJ1-3, the V gene TRBV21-1; TRBD1, the D gene given by the table, was not confirmed from the DNA. TRBV21-1 is assigned pseudogene status. This CDR3 spans 21 amino acids. The CDR3 loop is CASSKRGTCRAGRTGVNTIYF. For the CDR3, the DNA is TGTGCCAGCAGCAAGAGGGGAACATGCAGGGCCGGGCGGACAGGTGTGAACACCATATATTTT.

This clonotype was picked up a small number of times. The V call is TRBV3-1, the J call TRBJ2-4, with 7 nucleotides matching TRBD1. From germline, CDR1 is LGHDT and CDR2 YNNKEL (reference sequence). With V trimmed by 5 bases and J by 5 bases, 3 bases remained unmatched. The CDR3 consists of 13 residues. The CDR3, as DNA: TGTGCCAGCAGCGTTACAGGGGAAAACATTCAGTACTTC. The encoded protein is CASSVTGENIQYF.

The CDR3 coding sequence is TGCGCCAGCAGCCAAGCCTACGGGAGGAACACCGGGGAGCTGTTTTTT. This gives the protein CASSQAYGRNTGELFF. V and J are TRBV4-3 and TRBJ2-2, with D possibly TRBD2 on 6 matching bases. CDR1 and CDR2 (germline): LGHNA, YSLEER. This CDR3 spans 16 amino acids. V dropped 1 base and J dropped 1 base, with 10 bases sitting between them.

Remarks on this clonotype: The junction departs from the called germline gene at one end, perhaps through a read error. The chain joins TRBV28 to TRBJ1-1; D gene ambiguous. The germline CDR1 and CDR2 sequences are MDHEN and SYDVKM. CDR3 size: 14 residues. CDR3 nucleotides: TGTGCCAGCAAGATGTCGAGGGAGAACTCTGAAGCTTTCTTT. It codes for CASKMSRENSEAFF.

In this sample, this clonotype turned up a few times. The chain links TRBV10-1 to TRBJ1-1; tentatively, D is TRBD1 (6 bases). V lost 11 bases and J lost 2, with 15 bases in between. Germline-derived CDR1 and CDR2 are WNHNN and SYGVQD (reference sequence). This CDR3 region has 13 residues. CDR3 amino acids: CAHVRGSNTEAFF. As DNA, the CDR3 is TGCGCCCACGTGAGGGGGTCTAACACTGAAGCTTTCTTT.

V usage is TRBV20-1 and J usage is TRBJ1-5; D remains ambiguous. The V gene's germline CDR1 is DFQATT and CDR2 SNEGSKA (reference sequence). This CDR3 is 17 amino acids long. The V gene lost 0 bases and the J gene lost 0 bases, with 15 bases spanning the gap. The CDR3 coding sequence is TGCAGTGCTAGAGATAGGGTACCAGTTACTAGCAATCAGCCCCAGCATTTT. Residues: CSARDRVPVTSNQPQHF.

This clonotype turned up a few times. The rearrangement links TRBV27 to TRBJ2-5; 9 positions agree with TRBD1. CDR1 and CDR2 from the germline V gene are MNHEY and SMNVEV (reference sequence). CDR3 length: 14 residues. V trimming: 5 bases; J trimming: 7 bases; junction bases outside the gene matches: 8. CDR3 nucleotides: TGTGCCAGCAGTCCCGGGACAGGGCAGGTGACCCAGTACTTC. This gives the protein CASSPGTGQVTQYF.

The chain combines TRBV24-1 with TRBJ1-2, with D possibly TRBD1 on 6 matching bases. The CDR3 consists of 13 residues. Germline CDR1 KGHDR, CDR2 SFDVKD. The V gene lost 3 bases and the J gene lost 9 bases, with 13 bases spanning the gap. The CDR3 bases are TGTGCCACCAGTGATGTACCGACAGGACGCTACACCTTC. It yields the protein CATSDVPTGRYTF.

This clonotype was counted a few times. The V gene is TRBV27, the J gene TRBJ2-3; no firm D call. From germline, CDR1 is MNHEY and CDR2 SMNVEV (reference sequence). V dropped 2 bases and J dropped 6 bases, with 9 bases sitting between them. The CDR3 spans 13 residues. CDR3 amino acids: CASSLNRHDTQYF. Written as DNA, the CDR3 is TGTGCCAGCAGTTTAAATAGACACGATACGCAGTATTTT.

This clonotype was counted many times. This rearrangement joins TRBV12-3 or TRBV12-4 to TRBJ2-7; 9 nucleotides match TRBD1. The CDR3 loop spans 14 amino acids. The J segment lost 2 bases and the V segment lost 6 bases, leaving 5 bases of the junction unmatched. The DNA of the CDR3 is TGTGCCAGCAGCCCACGACAGGGGGCCTACGAGCAGTACTTC. It codes for CASSPRQGAYEQYF.

This clonotype was seen a few times. The chain employs TRBV21-1 and TRBJ2-4; the listed D gene, TRBD1, was not tested against the DNA. TRBV21-1 corresponds to a pseudogene. The CDR3 spans 15 residues. The CDR3 nucleotides are TGTGCCAGCAGCAAGAGGACAGCCATACAAAACATTCAGTACTTC. Its translation: CASSKRTAIQNIQYF.

This clonotype was counted at least ten times. V is TRBV24-1 and J is TRBJ2-5; D is uncertain. The CDR3 contains 15 residues. The V gene lost 4 bases and the J gene lost 5 bases, with 16 bases spanning the gap. The germline CDR1 and CDR2 sequences are KGHDR and SFDVKD. The CDR3 DNA reads TGTGCCACCAGTGACCGATCCTTCGGTGGGGAGACCCAGTACTTC. This gives the protein CATSDRSFGGETQYF.

This clonotype was observed a few times. This chain uses TRBV7-2 with TRBJ1-1, with D possibly TRBD1 on 5 matching bases. V dropped 3 bases and J dropped 5 bases, with 13 bases sitting between them. Germline-derived CDR1 and CDR2 are SGHTA and FQGNSA. The CDR3 runs to 14 residues. This CDR3 is CASSLEVGGTEAFF. In DNA form, the CDR3 reads TGTGCCAGCAGCTTGGAAGTCGGGGGAACTGAAGCTTTCTTT.

This clonotype was counted at least ten times. This rearrangement joins TRBV6-5 to TRBJ1-5; D gene ambiguous. V shed 2 bases and J shed 0 bases, with 8 bases lying between them. The CDR3 consists of 15 residues. Germline V gives CDR1 MNHEY, CDR2 SVGAGI. The DNA of the CDR3 is TGTGCCAGCAGTTACGGAGGGTATAGCAATCAGCCCCAGCATTTT. Translating it yields CASSYGGYSNQPQHF.